Given below is one TCR beta chain in context. The CDR3 length is 16 residues. Deletions cut 3 bases from V and 4 bases from J, with 18 bases between. Germline CDR1 and CDR2: SEHNR and FQNEAQ (reference sequence). This record belongs to a study of identical twins. TCRdb re-analysed the 5' RACE reads in MiXCR, keeping a single row per CDR3 protein. The sample lists hundreds of thousands of distinct CDR3 sequences, around 6% occurring once. All donors were healthy Caucasians. This TCR was recovered from a man in his late teens or twenties in good health. The chain joins TRBV7-9 to TRBJ2-5; weak D call: TRBD1 (5 bases). What was sequenced was naive T cells sorted from blood. The CDR3 reads CASSFRSVLGAETQYF. Written as DNA, the CDR3 is TGTGCCAGCAGCTTTAGATCAGTACTTGGGGCAGAGACCCAGTACTTC.